These 21 T cell receptor beta chains came from one sample sequenced in a study of blood T cell repertoires in COVID-19. Sequenced by immunoSEQ multiplex PCR; TCRdb stores in-frame clones only, minus some. The repertoire holds some 130,000 clones, with approximately 88% as singletons. Sequenced: peripheral blood. These receptor sequences come from a man aged 45 to 65 with acute or convalescent COVID-19.

V usage is TRBV29-1 and J usage is TRBJ1-1; a weak D match, TRBD1 (5 bases). This CDR3 has 12 residues. Germline V lookup: CDR1 SQVTM, CDR2 ANQGSEA. V was clipped by 4 bases and J by 0 bases, with 6 bases between them. The DNA for the CDR3 is TGCAGCGTTGGGGGCATGAACACTGAAGCTTTCTTT. Its protein is CSVGGMNTEAFF.

This rearrangement joins TRBV12-3 or TRBV12-4 to TRBJ2-3; D might be TRBD2 (5 bases). Trimming took off 2 bases at V and 3 bases at J, with 6 bases between the two ends. There are 13 residues in the CDR3. The CDR3 protein is CASSLWETDTQYF. The CDR3 DNA follows: TGTGCCAGCAGTTTATGGGAGACAGATACGCAGTATTTT.

The rearrangement links TRBV6-4 to TRBJ1-5; D unresolved. There are 15 residues in the CDR3. Germline values: CDR1 MRHNA, CDR2 SNTAGT. Trimming pared 0 bases from V and 6 bases from J, leaving 12 bases between. The CDR3 nucleotides read TGTGCCAGCAGTGACTCTGAGGAACATTCTCAGCCCCAGCATTTT. This gives the protein CASSDSEEHSQPQHF.

The chain employs TRBV18 and TRBJ1-4; D gene unclear. CDR3 length equals 12 residues. From germline, CDR1 is KGHSH and CDR2 LQKENI. Trimming left V 3 bases short and J 7 bases short, with 6 bases between. CDR3 sequence reads: CASSPSGEKLFF. The CDR3 coding sequence is TGTGCCAGCTCACCCTCAGGTGAAAAACTGTTTTTT.

The rearrangement links TRBV5-1 to TRBJ1-4; 7 bases are shared with TRBD1. V was pared by 2 bases and J by 2 bases, with 0 bases of the junction left unmatched. CDR1 is SGHRS, CDR2 YFSETQ, per germline. This CDR3 is 14 amino acids long. This CDR3 reads CASSLQGTNEKLFF. CDR3 bases: TGCGCCAGCAGCTTACAGGGGACTAATGAAAAACTGTTTTTT.

This clone was detected only once. The chain uses TRBV10-3 and TRBJ1-2; D not resolved. Trimming took off 3 bases at V and 4 bases at J, with 12 bases between the two ends. The CDR3 runs to 14 residues. Germline V gene data show CDR1 as ENHRY and CDR2 as SYGVKD. The CDR3 region is CAISERGEPYGYTF. CDR3 sequence (DNA): TGTGCCATCAGTGAACGCGGTGAGCCCTATGGCTACACCTTC.

The genes are TRBV28 and TRBJ2-3; D is undetermined. This CDR3 comprises 13 residues. Trimming pared 7 bases from V and 0 bases from J, leaving 8 bases between. Germline CDR1 is MDHEN and CDR2 is SYDVKM. The DNA for the CDR3 is TGTGCCAGCAATCCCCCTAGCACAGATACGCAGTATTTT. Its protein is CASNPPSTDTQYF.

The chain has TRBV9 and TRBJ2-1, with 11 bases identical to TRBD2. V dropped 5 bases and J dropped 6; count of bases not matched to a gene: 4. Germline V gene lookup returns CDR1 SGDLS and CDR2 YYNGEE. CDR3 length: 14 residues. Here the CDR3 DNA reads TGTGCCAGCAGTACACTAGCGGGAGTCAATGAGCAGTTCTTC. This encodes CASSTLAGVNEQFF. The variable domain in full, completed from reference TRBV9 and TRBJ2-1, reads DSGVTQTPKHLITATGQRVTLRCSPRSGDLSVYWYQQSLDQGLQFLIQYYNGEERAKGNILERFSAQQFPDLHSELNLSSLELGDSALYFCASSTLAGVNEQFFGPGTRLTVL.

For this clone: Other DNA sequences in this sample translate to the same CDR3. The gene calls are TRBV27 and TRBJ1-1; possibly TRBD1 for D (5 bases). V dropped 3 bases and J dropped 1 base, with 9 bases sitting between them. The CDR3 contains 14 residues. The germline V gene has CDR1 MNHEY and CDR2 SMNVEV (reference sequence). The CDR3 protein is CASSFWGGNTEAFF. The CDR3 DNA follows: TGTGCCAGCAGTTTTTGGGGCGGGAACACTGAAGCTTTCTTT.

This sequence joins TRBV30 and TRBJ1-1; TRBD1 might be the D (6 bases). Germline loops: CDR1 GTSNPN, CDR2 SVGIG (reference sequence). CDR3 size: 14 residues. V lost 5 bases to trimming and J lost 6 bases, with 19 bases between them. The CDR3 sequence is CAWVPGDRKAEAFF. CDR3 DNA sequence: TGTGCCTGGGTTCCAGGGGACCGAAAGGCTGAAGCTTTCTTT.

The genes are TRBV2 and TRBJ2-1, with TRBD2 as a possible D gene (5 bases). Germline V CDR1 and CDR2: SNHLY, FYNNEI. V was shortened by 5 bases and J by 10 bases, with 9 bases between the two germline ends. CDR3 size: 11 residues. The CDR3 bases are TGTGCCAGCAGTAGAGGGTTCGAGCAGTTCTTC. This codes for CASSRGFEQFF.

CDR3 coding DNA: TGTGCCAGCAGCCGTGGGGGGGATCTCCACTTT. It is translated as CASSRGGDLHF. This chain uses TRBV3-1 (or the pseudogene TRBV3-2) with TRBJ1-6; weak D call: TRBD1 (5 bases). Trimming stripped 4 bases from V and 16 bases from J, with 11 bases between. This CDR3 spans 11 amino acids. Germline CDR1 reads LGHDT; CDR2 reads YNNKEL (reference sequence).

This clone was observed a single time. The genes are TRBV2 and TRBJ2-1; TRBD2 matches at 11 bases. This CDR3 contains 15 residues. Germline V CDR1 and CDR2: SNHLY, FYNNEI. J was trimmed by 0 bases and V by 6 bases; bases with no gene match: 1. In nucleotides, the CDR3 is TGTGCCAGCAGCACTAGCGGGAGCTCCTACAATGAGCAGTTCTTC. Encoded protein: CASSTSGSSYNEQFF. The whole variable domain, filled in from reference TRBV2 and TRBJ2-1, reads EPEVTQTPSHQVTQMGQEVILRCVPISNHLYFYWYRQILGQKVEFLVSFYNNEISEKSEIFDDQFSVERPDGSNFTLKIRSTKLEDSAMYFCASSTSGSSYNEQFFGPGTRLTVL.

The rearrangement uses TRBV6-4 and TRBJ2-1, with a weak D call TRBD1 (6 bases). V was cut by 2 bases and J by 10 bases, with 12 bases left in between. This CDR3 is built from 13 residues. Germline V CDR1 and CDR2: MRHNA, SNTAGT. The CDR3 region is CASSDPDSWEQFF. The CDR3 DNA reads TGTGCCAGCAGTGACCCGGACAGTTGGGAGCAGTTCTTC.

The V gene is TRBV5-4, the J gene TRBJ2-1; TRBD1 agrees at 7 bases. Germline CDR1 SGHNT, CDR2 YYREEE (reference sequence). With 0 bases clipped from V and 6 bases from J, the junction kept 6 bases outside the gene matches. The CDR3 has 15 amino acids. The CDR3 region is CASSLGQGSGNEQFF. As DNA, the CDR3 is TGTGCCAGCAGCTTGGGACAGGGTTCCGGCAATGAGCAGTTCTTC.

The chain has TRBV9 and TRBJ1-6; D not resolved. CDR1 SGDLS and CDR2 YYNGEE come from the germline V gene. This CDR3 is built from 13 residues. The V end lost 3 bases, the J end lost 6 bases, and 7 bases lay between the germline ends. The chain's CDR3 is CASSATTNSPLHF. As DNA, the CDR3 is TGTGCCAGCAGCGCCACAACTAATTCACCCCTCCACTTT. The complete variable domain, with remaining parts taken from reference TRBV9 and TRBJ1-6, reads DSGVTQTPKHLITATGQRVTLRCSPRSGDLSVYWYQQSLDQGLQFLIQYYNGEERAKGNILERFSAQQFPDLHSELNLSSLELGDSALYFCASSATTNSPLHFGNGTRLTVT.

This rearrangement joins TRBV27 to TRBJ1-4; 7 nucleotides align to TRBD1. There are 17 residues in the CDR3. CDR1 is MNHEY and CDR2 is SMNVEV in the germline V gene (reference sequence). Trimming cost V 5 bases and J 6 bases; bases outside gene matches: 15. In DNA, the CDR3 is TGTGCCAGCAGTACTCACCTCGACAGGGCGGGTTATGAAAAACTGTTTTTT. Its translation: CASSTHLDRAGYEKLFF.

This chain joins TRBV3-1 (or the pseudogene TRBV3-2) and TRBJ2-7; 7 nucleotides agree with TRBD1. CDR1 LGHDT and CDR2 YNNKEL come from the germline V gene (reference sequence). The junction had 10 bases not matched to a gene; V was cut back by 5 bases and J by 6 bases. This CDR3 has 14 residues. DNA for the CDR3: TGTGCCAGCAGCAAAACGTCTTCAGGGGGCGAGCAGTACTTC. Translation gives CASSKTSSGGEQYF.

This chain joins TRBV5-4 and TRBJ1-2, with D tentatively TRBD1 (6 bases). The ends were cut back, 6 bases at V and 8 bases at J, with 20 bases in the middle. Looked up from germline, CDR1 is SGHNT and CDR2 is YYREEE (reference sequence). The CDR3 is 14 amino acids. The CDR3 DNA sequence: TGTGCCAGCAACCTGCGACAGGCGGAAGGAGGCTACACCTTC. Residues: CASNLRQAEGGYTF.

This clone was seen just once. The rearrangement links TRBV29-1 to TRBJ2-6; TRBD2 is a possible D gene (5 bases). Germline V CDR1 and CDR2: SQVTM, ANQGSEA. The CDR3 totals 17 residues. V dropped 4 bases and J dropped 2 bases, with 18 bases sitting between them. CDR3: CSVGEGTGWTGANVLTF. In DNA, the CDR3 is TGCAGCGTTGGAGAGGGAACGGGATGGACTGGGGCCAACGTCCTGACTTTC.

The CDR3: CASRGVGDQPQHF. The CDR3 bases are TGTGCCAGCAGGGGTGTCGGGGATCAGCCCCAGCATTTT. V is TRBV7-2 and J is TRBJ1-5, with D unclear. Between the trimmed V and J ends, which lost 6 bases and 5 bases, there was a span of 11 bases. This CDR3 is built from 13 residues. The germline V gene has CDR1 SGHTA and CDR2 FQGNSA.